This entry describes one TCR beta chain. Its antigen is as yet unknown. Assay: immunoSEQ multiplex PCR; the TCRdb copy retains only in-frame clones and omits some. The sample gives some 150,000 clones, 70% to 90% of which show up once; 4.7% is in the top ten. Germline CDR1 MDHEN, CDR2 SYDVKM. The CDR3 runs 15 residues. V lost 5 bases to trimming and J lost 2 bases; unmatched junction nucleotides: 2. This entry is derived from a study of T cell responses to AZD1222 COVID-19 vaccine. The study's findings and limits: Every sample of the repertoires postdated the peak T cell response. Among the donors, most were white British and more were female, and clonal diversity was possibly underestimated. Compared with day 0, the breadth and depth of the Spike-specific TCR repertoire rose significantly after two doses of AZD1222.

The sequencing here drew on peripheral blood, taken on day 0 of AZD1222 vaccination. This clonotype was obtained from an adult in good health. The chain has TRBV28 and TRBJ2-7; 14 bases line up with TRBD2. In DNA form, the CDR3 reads TGTGCCAGCAGTATGGGACTAGCGGGAGCCTACGAGCAGTACTTC. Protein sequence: CASSMGLAGAYEQYF.